This T cell receptor (beta chain) was found in a study of blood T cell repertoires in COVID-19. Looking at the study overall: COVID-19 samples from acute and convalescent phases originated in the United States, Italy and Spain. From T cells, B-cell-depleted T cells, or PBMCs came the material, which was cDNA or gDNA.

As handled by the study authors: Using reference gene primer amplification, nucleated cell counts were estimated. This table comes from immunoSEQ multiplex PCR, and its TCRdb copy is limited to in-frame clones, with some not included. V and J calls and clone size are as listed in that table; D and trimming were resolved from the DNA. The sample consists of approximately 130,000 clones, around four fifths of them appearing once. The sample taken for sequencing was peripheral blood. The source of this sequence is a human donor in a cohort sampled during active COVID-19.

The CDR3 reads CASSLMGAKGNTEAFF. The CDR3 DNA reads as TGTGCCAGCAGCTTAATGGGGGCTAAAGGAAACACTGAAGCTTTCTTT. The chain has TRBV7-3 and TRBJ1-1; TRBD1 is a possible D gene (6 bases). There are 16 residues in the CDR3. V was pared by 1 base and J by 2 bases, with 14 bases between. In germline, CDR1 is SGHTA, CDR2 FQGTGA.